Only one count was recorded for the clone carrying this T cell receptor beta chain. As yet, its antigen is unknown. Germline assignment: CDR1 MNHEY and CDR2 SMNVEV (reference sequence). V lost 4 bases and J lost 4; bases outside the gene matches: 9. CDR3 size: 16 residues. The data derive from a study of shared clonotypes between healthy human individuals. On the study more broadly: Serving as donors were two women and a few men, whose ages spanned 18 to 49.

Genomic DNA of each subset was evenly split across several immunoSEQ plates. Profiled with immunoSEQ multiplex PCR; TCRdb holds only in-frame clones, not every one. This sample has 550,000 to 850,000 clones; under 80% occur once, and the top ten carry 1.5% to 2%. Study-wide points: Researchers sampled only blood; tissue repertoires likely differ. It was the non-shared clonotypes that had lower generation probabilities than clonotypes shared by all four donors.

The sequencing sample was made of memory CD4+ T cells sorted from blood. Noted subset: CD45RA-negative fraction. This sequence joins TRBV27 and TRBJ2-3, with 9 bases matching TRBD2. The source is a woman aged 25 to 39 in good health. CDR3 protein: CASSSPSGTSPDTQYF. CDR3 nucleotides: TGTGCCAGCAGTTCCCCGTCCGGGACTAGCCCAGATACGCAGTATTTT.